Listed below are T cell receptor beta chains from one sample, sequenced in a study of beta chain features in type 1 diabetes. Assay used: immunoSEQ multiplex PCR; TCRdb lists only in-frame clones, some missing. The table lists under 250,000 clones, 12% to 15% of them singletons, with around 0.03% in the top ten. The sample comprised naive CD4+ T cells from blood. Receptor source: a woman between 35 and 50 years old in good health. The CDR3 runs from the conserved cysteine through the conserved F or W. Fields, in order: CDR3 length, J gene, V gene, clone size, D gene, CDR3 protein, CDR3 DNA. The D gene is left open where the match is weak. Size values are once, few and many counts, or a class for expanded clones, and some rows have none.

13 TRBJ1-2 TRBV28 few - CASSLGGVPGYTF TGTGCCAGCAGTTTAGGCGGGGTACCAGGCTACACCTTC
14 TRBJ1-5 TRBV7-2 - TRBD1 CASSSQGAGQPQHF TGTGCCAGCAGCTCACAGGGGGCGGGTCAGCCCCAGCATTTT
14 TRBJ1-6 TRBV5-1 - - CASSLKDRAGDLHF TGCGCCAGCAGCTTGAAGGACCGGGCCGGGGACCTCCACTTT
16 TRBJ1-6 TRBV7-6 few TRBD1 CASSLAPGQGASPLHF TGTGCCAGCAGCTTAGCGCCAGGACAGGGGGCTTCACCCCTCCACTTT
16 TRBJ2-3 TRBV16 few TRBD2 CASSQFGLAGADTQYF TGTGCCAGCAGCCAATTTGGACTAGCGGGTGCAGATACGCAGTATTTT
14 TRBJ1-2 TRBV2 - - CASMRTAITMGYTF TGTGCCAGCATGCGGACAGCTATAACTATGGGCTACACCTTC
13 TRBJ1-4 TRBV7-9 - - CASSLAPGVVKFF TGTGCCAGCAGCTTAGCGCCGGGGGTGGTAAAGTTTTTT
13 TRBJ1-3 TRBV10-3 few TRBD1 CATQGDSGNTIYF TGTGCCACCCAGGGGGACTCTGGAAACACCATATATTTT
16 TRBJ2-5 TRBV9 - - CASSVGGAKYQETQYF TGTGCCAGCAGCGTAGGGGGAGCTAAGTACCAAGAGACCCAGTACTTC
16 TRBJ2-1 TRBV29-1 few - CSVGVRGGASYNEQFF TGCAGCGTTGGGGTGCGCGGCGGGGCTTCCTACAATGAGCAGTTCTTC
17 TRBJ2-7 TRBV7-9 - TRBD2 CASSSPGTSGGAYEQYF TGTGCCAGCAGCAGTCCCGGGACTAGCGGGGGGGCCTACGAGCAGTACTTC
15 TRBJ2-2 TRBV4-3 - - CASSQENRNTGELFF TGCGCCAGCAGCCAAGAAAACAGGAACACCGGGGAGCTGTTTTTT
14 TRBJ2-7 TRBV9 few - CASSVEAGSYEQYF TGTGCCAGCAGCGTAGAGGCGGGGAGCTACGAGCAGTACTTC
15 TRBJ2-7 TRBV2 few TRBD2 CASRERTGGSYEQYF TGTGCCAGCAGAGAAAGAACGGGGGGATCCTACGAGCAGTACTTC
16 TRBJ2-5 TRBV5-1 few - CASSLVGARVQETQYF TGCGCCAGCAGCTTGGTAGGGGCCAGGGTTCAAGAGACCCAGTACTTC
16 TRBJ1-5 TRBV19 - TRBD1 CATNNPTGVGNQPQHF TGTGCCACCAACAACCCCACAGGGGTGGGCAATCAGCCCCAGCATTTT
13 TRBJ1-5 TRBV5-4 few - CASSSDSNQPQHF TGTGCCAGCAGCTCGGACAGTAATCAGCCCCAGCATTTT
15 TRBJ2-7 TRBV5-6 few - CASSFFYRGTYEQYF TGTGCCAGCAGCTTCTTTTACCGCGGGACCTACGAGCAGTACTTC
15 TRBJ1-2 TRBV27 few TRBD1 CASSLRGQGNYGYTF TGTGCCAGCAGTCTCCGGGGACAGGGGAACTATGGCTACACCTTC